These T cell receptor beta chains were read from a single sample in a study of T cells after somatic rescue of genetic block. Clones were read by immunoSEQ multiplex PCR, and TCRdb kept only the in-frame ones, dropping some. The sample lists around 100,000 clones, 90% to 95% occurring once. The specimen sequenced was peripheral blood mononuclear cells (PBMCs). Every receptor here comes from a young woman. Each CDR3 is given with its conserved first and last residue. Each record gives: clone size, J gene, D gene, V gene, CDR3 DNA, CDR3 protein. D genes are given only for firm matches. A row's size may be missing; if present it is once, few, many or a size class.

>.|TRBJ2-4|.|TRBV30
TGTGCCTGGAGTGAGGGGTGGGGGACCAAAAACATTCAGTACTTC
CAWSEGWGTKNIQYF
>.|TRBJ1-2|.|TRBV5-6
TGTGCCAGCAGCTTGGGTGACAGGAGGGGATATGGCTACACCTTC
CASSLGDRRGYGYTF
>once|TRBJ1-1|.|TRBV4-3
TGCGCCAGCAGCCAAGGTGGGTACACTGAAGCTTTCTTT
CASSQGGYTEAFF
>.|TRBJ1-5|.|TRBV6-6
TGTGCCAGCAGCCGCCCGGGGCAGAACAATCAGCCCCAGCATTTT
CASSRPGQNNQPQHF
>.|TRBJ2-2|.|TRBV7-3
TGTGCCAGCAGCAACTCGGCCGGGGAGCTGTTTTTT
CASSNSAGELFF
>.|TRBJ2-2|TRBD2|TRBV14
TGTGCCAGCAGCCAATATGCGGGGGCCGGGGAGCTGTTTTTT
CASSQYAGAGELFF
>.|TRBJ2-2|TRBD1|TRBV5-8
TGTGCCAGCAGCCCACTTCGGACAGGCCCGAACACCGGGGAGCTGTTTTTT
CASSPLRTGPNTGELFF
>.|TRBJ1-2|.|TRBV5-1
TGCGCCAGCAGCTCAGGACTGGGCAACTATGGCTACACCTTC
CASSSGLGNYGYTF
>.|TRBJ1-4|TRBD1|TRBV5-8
TGTGCCAGCAGCAAGGGACAGCTTAATGAAAAACTGTTTTTT
CASSKGQLNEKLFF
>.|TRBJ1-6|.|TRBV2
TGTGCCAGCAGTGAGGGGGGTGCAGCCCTCCACTTT
CASSEGGAALHF
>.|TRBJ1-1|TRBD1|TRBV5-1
TGCGCCAGCAGCTTGAAGGGTAAACCCGGGACAGGGGACACTGAAGCTTTCTTT
CASSLKGKPGTGDTEAFF
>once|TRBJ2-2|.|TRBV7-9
TGTGCCAGCAGCCAATGGGGGACCGGGGAGCTGTTTTTT
CASSQWGTGELFF
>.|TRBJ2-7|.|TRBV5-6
TGTGCCAGCACCTCGGGGGACCCCAACTACGAGCAGTACTTC
CASTSGDPNYEQYF
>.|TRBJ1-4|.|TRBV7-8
TGTGCCAGCAGCTTAGCGGATCCCGGACATGAAAAACTGTTTTTT
CASSLADPGHEKLFF
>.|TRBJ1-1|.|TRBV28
TGTGCCAGCGGATTGTTGGGGGGCAAGACTGAAGCTTTCTTT
CASGLLGGKTEAFF
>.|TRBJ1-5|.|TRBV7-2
TGTGCCAGCAGCGTAGGGGGTACCGGTCAGCCCCAGCATTTT
CASSVGGTGQPQHF
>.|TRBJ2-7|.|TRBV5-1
TGCGCCAGCAGCTTGGGGGCGAACTACGAGCAGTACTTC
CASSLGANYEQYF
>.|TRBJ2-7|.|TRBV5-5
TGTGCCAGCAGCTTGGTAGGGGGCTCCTACGAGCAGTACTTC
CASSLVGGSYEQYF
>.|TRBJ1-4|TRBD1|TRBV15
TGTGCCACCAGCAGAGCCATGGGACAGGGAGGCGAAAAACTGTTTTTT
CATSRAMGQGGEKLFF
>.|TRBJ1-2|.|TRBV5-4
TGTGCCAGCAGCTCCCCATGGGGGGGCGAAAGCTATGGCTACACCTTC
CASSSPWGGESYGYTF
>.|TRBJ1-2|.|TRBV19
TGTGCCAGTAGTGCCTCAGAGTCCTATGGCTACACCTTC
CASSASESYGYTF
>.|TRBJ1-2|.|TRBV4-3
TGCGCCAGCAGCCAAGTCAGGGTGGATGGCTACACCTTC
CASSQVRVDGYTF
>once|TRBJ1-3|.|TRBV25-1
TGTGCCAGCAGTGGCGGAGCGAACACCATATATTTT
CASSGGANTIYF
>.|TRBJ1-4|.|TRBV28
TGTGCCAGCAGTTCCTCAGGGGCAACTGAAAAACTGTTTTTT
CASSSSGATEKLFF
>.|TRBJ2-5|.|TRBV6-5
TGTGCCAGCAGCTCCGATCCGGGGTCCATCAGGACCCAGTACTTC
CASSSDPGSIRTQYF